Below are 21 T cell receptor beta chains sequenced from a single sample in a study of siplizumab effects on memory and regulatory T cells. Libraries were prepared by immunoSEQ multiplex PCR; TCRdb keeps only in-frame clonotypes and omits some of them. The sample has 97,000 or so clones; about 94% are singletons. The specimen was CD4+ T cells sorted from blood. The source of these receptors is a human donor in good health.

The rearrangement joins TRBV7-3 to TRBJ2-3; perhaps TRBD2 as D (5 bases). Deletions cut 5 bases from V and 3 bases from J, with 12 bases between. Looked up from germline, CDR1 is SGHTA and CDR2 is FQGTGA. The CDR3 has 14 residues. The CDR3 region is CASSQSGETDTQYF. The CDR3 DNA reads TGTGCCAGCAGCCAATCTGGGGAGACAGATACGCAGTATTTT.

The rearrangement links TRBV6-5 to TRBJ1-3; 7 nucleotides align to TRBD1. This CDR3 is 15 amino acids long. Per the germline V gene, CDR1 is MNHEY and CDR2 is SVGAGI. V shed 7 bases, J shed 4 bases, and the junction held 10 bases outside the gene matches. The CDR3 sequence: CASNYEGARGNTIYF. CDR3 DNA sequence: TGTGCCAGCAATTATGAGGGGGCGAGAGGAAACACCATATATTTT.

The V and J genes are TRBV28 and TRBJ1-1, with TRBD1 as a possible D gene (6 bases). Per the germline V gene, CDR1 is MDHEN and CDR2 is SYDVKM. This CDR3 region has 16 residues. Trimming shortened V by 4 bases and J by 4 bases, and 19 bases separated the two germline ends. The CDR3 coding sequence is TGTGCCAGCAGTTACCAGCGGACAGCCTGGGGCACTGAAGCTTTCTTT. Protein sequence: CASSYQRTAWGTEAFF.

This sequence joins TRBV5-1 and TRBJ1-2, with D perhaps TRBD1 (6 bases). The CDR3 totals 13 residues. Trimming cost V 4 bases and J 2 bases, with 9 bases left between them. Germline V gene data show CDR1 as SGHRS and CDR2 as YFSETQ. The DNA for the CDR3 is TGCGCCAGCAGCGCAACAGGGAACTATGGCTACACCTTC. This encodes CASSATGNYGYTF.

This clone occurred once. This rearrangement joins TRBV6-5 to TRBJ1-1; D not resolved. Trimming removed 6 bases from V and 5 bases from J, with 7 bases in between. The germline CDR1 and CDR2 sequences are MNHEY and SVGAGI. The CDR3 covers 11 residues. The CDR3 loop reads CASSATTEAFF. The CDR3 DNA is TGTGCCAGCAGCGCTACGACTGAAGCTTTCTTT.

This CDR3 is CASSGPGLAGGATDTQYF. The CDR3 DNA reads TGTGCCAGCAGTGGGCCGGGACTAGCGGGGGGGGCCACAGATACGCAGTATTTT. The rearrangement joins TRBV25-1 to TRBJ2-3; TRBD2 agrees at 16 bases. This CDR3 is 18 amino acids long. The V and J ends lost 4 bases and 2 bases, in that order; junction bases with no gene match: 6. CDR1 is MGHDK, CDR2 SYGVNS, per germline.

The V gene is TRBV25-1, the J gene TRBJ1-4; tentative D call: TRBD1 (5 bases). Germline V gene lookup returns CDR1 MGHDK and CDR2 SYGVNS. The V gene lost 3 bases and the J gene lost 3 bases, with 11 bases spanning the gap. The CDR3 has 15 amino acids. CDR3 amino acids: CASSESTVSNEKLFF. In DNA form, the CDR3 reads TGTGCCAGCAGTGAGTCGACAGTGTCTAATGAAAAACTGTTTTTT.

V is TRBV18 and J is TRBJ2-5; the D is unclear. CDR1 and CDR2 from the germline V gene are KGHSH and LQKENI. The CDR3 covers 13 residues. The ends were cut back, 2 bases at V and 4 bases at J, with 8 bases in the middle. CDR3 in amino acids: CASSPGNGETQYF. DNA of the CDR3: TGTGCCAGCTCACCAGGGAACGGAGAGACCCAGTACTTC.

The V call is TRBV5-1, the J call TRBJ2-4, with D tentatively TRBD2 (6 bases). CDR3 length equals 16 residues. Trimming shortened V by 0 bases and J by 0 bases, and 10 bases separated the two germline ends. In germline, CDR1 is SGHRS, CDR2 YFSETQ. CDR3 sequence reads: CASSLDVAAAKNIQYF. CDR3 DNA sequence: TGCGCCAGCAGCTTGGACGTAGCGGCAGCCAAAAACATTCAGTACTTC.

This chain uses TRBV30 with TRBJ2-1; 9 bases align to TRBD2. Germline V gives CDR1 GTSNPN, CDR2 SVGIG (reference sequence). The CDR3 is 17 residues long. The trim removed 3 bases at V and 3 bases at J, leaving 12 bases unmatched. The CDR3 loop reads CAWRTSGSSGDYNEQFF. Written as DNA, the CDR3 is TGTGCCTGGAGGACCTCGGGATCTAGCGGGGACTACAATGAGCAGTTCTTC.

This chain connects TRBV6-5 to TRBJ2-5; D may be TRBD2 (6 bases). Per germline, CDR1 MNHEY and CDR2 SVGAGI. Trimming shortened V by 8 bases and J by 5 bases, and 15 bases separated the two germline ends. CDR3 size: 13 residues. In nucleotides, the CDR3 is TGTGCCAGCTGGCAGGCGGCGGGGGAGACCCAGTACTTC. Its translation is CASWQAAGETQYF.

The chain uses TRBV7-3 and TRBJ2-5; D unresolved. Trimming stripped 2 bases from V and 1 base from J, with 11 bases between. This CDR3 has 15 residues. Per germline, CDR1 SGHTA and CDR2 FQGTGA. The DNA of the CDR3 is TGTGCCAGCAGCTTACGTCGGGCAGTCCAAGAGACCCAGTACTTC. Its translation is CASSLRRAVQETQYF.

The chain carries TRBV7-8 and TRBJ2-7; D unclear. Germline CDR1 and CDR2: SGHVS and FQNEAQ. The V end was cut by 3 bases, the J end by 0 bases, with 9 bases between. The CDR3 sequence is 14 residues long. Written as DNA, the CDR3 is TGTGCCAGCAGCTTGGTGAGCCCCTCCTACGAGCAGTACTTC. Translated, it gives CASSLVSPSYEQYF.

The chain uses TRBV5-6 and TRBJ2-7; D remains unclear. In germline, CDR1 is SGHDT, CDR2 YYEEEE. The CDR3 extends over 13 amino acids. Deletions cut 2 bases from V and 3 bases from J, with 9 bases between. In nucleotides, the CDR3 is TGTGCCAGCAGCTTTGCACACAGCTACGAGCAGTACTTC. It yields the protein CASSFAHSYEQYF.

The DNA of the CDR3 is TGTGCCAGTAGTCCCCGGGCCACAGATACGCAGTATTTT. It is translated as CASSPRATDTQYF. The V call is TRBV19, the J call TRBJ2-3, with D unclear. V was pared by 5 bases and J by 2 bases, with 8 bases between. The CDR3 consists of 13 residues. Looked up from germline, CDR1 is LNHDA and CDR2 is SQIVND (reference sequence).

This rearrangement joins TRBV10-3 to TRBJ1-1; TRBD1 matches at 7 bases. Germline V gives CDR1 ENHRY, CDR2 SYGVKD. The ends lost 10 bases at V and 1 base at J; junction bases unmatched: 9. This CDR3 spans 14 amino acids. Here the CDR3 DNA reads TGTGCCACTGCGGGACAGCCTAAGAACACTGAAGCTTTCTTT. Amino acids: CATAGQPKNTEAFF.

The rearrangement joins TRBV30 to TRBJ2-7, with TRBD2 matching over 10 bases. Per the germline V gene, CDR1 is GTSNPN and CDR2 is SVGIG (reference sequence). The CDR3 runs to 12 residues. The CDR3 is CASGLAPYEQYF. CDR3 in DNA: TGTGCTTCGGGACTAGCGCCCTACGAGCAGTACTTC.

This clone was counted at least ten times. The rearrangement uses TRBV14 and TRBJ2-2; possibly TRBD2 for D (6 bases). Trimming shortened V by 4 bases and J by 0 bases, and 12 bases separated the two germline ends. The CDR3 spans 16 residues. Germline V gives CDR1 SGHDN, CDR2 FVKESK. The CDR3: CASSLNSGANTGELFF. CDR3 bases: TGTGCCAGCAGCCTTAATTCGGGAGCGAACACCGGGGAGCTGTTTTTT.

The rearrangement uses TRBV5-1 and TRBJ1-1, with TRBD1 matching 10 bases. The ends lost 1 base at V and 0 bases at J; junction bases unmatched: 6. The germline CDR1 and CDR2 sequences are SGHRS and YFSETQ. There are 17 residues in the CDR3. CDR3 region: CASSLRDRGSMNTEAFF. The CDR3 coding sequence is TGCGCCAGCAGCTTGCGGGACAGGGGATCTATGAACACTGAAGCTTTCTTT. The full variable domain, its missing parts supplied by reference TRBV5-1 and TRBJ1-1, is KAGVTQTPRYLIKTRGQQVTLSCSPISGHRSVSWYQQTPGQGLQFLFEYFSETQRNKGNFPGRFSGRQFSNSRSEMNVSTLELGDSALYLCASSLRDRGSMNTEAFFGQGTRLTVV.

The chain uses TRBV6-6 and TRBJ2-5; D may be TRBD1 (6 bases). The V end lost 6 bases, the J end lost 2 bases, and 13 bases lay between the germline ends. Germline V lookup: CDR1 MNHNY, CDR2 SVGAGI (reference sequence). The CDR3 spans 14 residues. This chain's CDR3 is CASSVGARQETQYF. CDR3 nucleotides: TGTGCCAGCAGCGTGGGGGCTCGGCAAGAGACCCAGTACTTC.

This chain connects TRBV6-6 to TRBJ1-1; D gene ambiguous. The germline V gene has CDR1 MNHNY and CDR2 SVGAGI (reference sequence). The CDR3 runs 13 residues. Trimming took off 6 bases at V and 2 bases at J, with 10 bases between the two ends. CDR3 sequence reads: CASSYRHNTEAFF. CDR3 DNA: TGTGCCAGCAGCTACAGACATAACACTGAAGCTTTCTTT.